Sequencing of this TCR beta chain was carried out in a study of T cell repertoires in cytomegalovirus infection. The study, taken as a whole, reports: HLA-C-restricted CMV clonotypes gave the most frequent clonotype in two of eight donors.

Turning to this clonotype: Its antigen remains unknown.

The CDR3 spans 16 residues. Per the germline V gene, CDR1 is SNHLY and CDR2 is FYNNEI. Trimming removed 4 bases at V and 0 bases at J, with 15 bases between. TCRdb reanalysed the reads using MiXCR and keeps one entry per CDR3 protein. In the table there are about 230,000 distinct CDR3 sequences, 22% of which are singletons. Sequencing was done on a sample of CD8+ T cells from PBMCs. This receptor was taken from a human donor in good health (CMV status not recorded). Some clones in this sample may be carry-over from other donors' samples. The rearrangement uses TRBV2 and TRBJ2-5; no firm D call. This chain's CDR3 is CASSVAGPMYQETQYF. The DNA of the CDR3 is TGTGCCAGCAGTGTCGCCGGACCAATGTACCAAGAGACCCAGTACTTC.